The rows below give T cell receptor beta chains drawn from one sample of a study of cytomegalovirus exposure and HLA in healthy donors. Profiled with immunoSEQ multiplex PCR; TCRdb holds only in-frame clones, not every one. This table holds about 150,000 clones, roughly 80% found once. The material sequenced was PBMCs. The receptors shown here come from a man between 35 and 55 years old in good health and CMV-seropositive. Both conserved end residues are part of each CDR3. Fields, in order: clone size, J gene, V gene, D gene, CDR3 protein, CDR3 DNA. A D gene is named only where the DNA matches it firmly. Size is stated for part of the rows, as once, few or many counts, or as a class when the clone is expanded.

. TRBJ2-2 TRBV5-6 . CASSLGGQYTGELFF TGTGCCAGCAGCTTGGGCGGACAGTACACCGGGGAGCTGTTTTTT
. TRBJ2-1 TRBV7-3 . CASSSPGGDRGNEQFF TGTGCCAGCAGCTCCCCAGGTGGTGACCGGGGGAATGAGCAGTTCTTC
. TRBJ2-1 TRBV7-6 TRBD2 CASRGTSGSWGNEQFF TGTGCCAGCAGAGGGACTAGCGGGAGTTGGGGCAATGAGCAGTTCTTC
. TRBJ2-3 TRBV5-1 . CASTGGGVDTQYF TGCGCCAGCACCGGAGGGGGGGTGGATACGCAGTATTTT
. TRBJ1-1 TRBV5-1 . CASSLGQPEVTEAFF TGCGCCAGCAGCTTGGGCCAGCCTGAGGTCACTGAAGCTTTCTTT
. TRBJ1-2 TRBV9 . CASSVEVGGYGYTF TGTGCCAGCAGCGTAGAAGTAGGGGGCTATGGCTACACCTTC
few TRBJ1-2 TRBV28 . CASSLLRTENYGYTF TGTGCCAGCAGTTTGCTTAGGACAGAGAACTATGGCTACACCTTC
. TRBJ2-7 TRBV7-2 . CASSLALQVSYEQYF TGTGCCAGCAGCTTAGCGCTACAGGTCTCCTACGAGCAGTACTTC
. TRBJ2-5 TRBV7-2 TRBD2 CASSPPWAGEETQYF TGTGCCAGCAGCCCCCCTTGGGCGGGAGAAGAGACCCAGTACTTC
. TRBJ2-5 TRBV18 TRBD1 CASSPGGQQETQYF TGTGCCAGCTCACCAGGGGGACAGCAAGAGACCCAGTACTTC
once TRBJ1-1 TRBV6-1 . CASGGVANTEAFF TGTGCCAGCGGGGGGGTAGCGAACACTGAAGCTTTCTTT
. TRBJ2-3 TRBV10-3 . CAIRAPRGEGTDTQYF TGTGCCATCAGAGCGCCCCGCGGAGAAGGCACAGATACGCAGTATTTT
. TRBJ2-7 TRBV2 . CASSDPGVVYYEQYF TGTGCCAGCAGTGACCCGGGAGTAGTGTATTACGAGCAGTACTTC
. TRBJ1-1 TRBV2 . CASSDYYPEGNTEAFF TGTGCCAGCAGCGACTACTACCCCGAGGGGAACACTGAAGCTTTCTTT
. TRBJ1-2 TRBV9 TRBD1 CASSGSGTGTSRGYTF TGTGCCAGCAGCGGATCCGGGACAGGGACTTCTCGGGGCTACACCTTC
once TRBJ1-3 TRBV4-1 . CASSQEGGSSGNTIYF TGCGCCAGCAGCCAAGAAGGGGGAAGCTCTGGAAACACCATATATTTT
. TRBJ2-7 TRBV27 . CASRLRGSYEQYF TGTGCCAGCAGACTACGGGGATCCTACGAGCAGTACTTC